The rows below give T cell receptor beta chains drawn from one sample of a study of OX40 agonist ivuxolimab in advanced cancers. Clones were read by immunoSEQ multiplex PCR, and TCRdb kept only the in-frame ones, dropping some. The sample yields around 71,000 clones, roughly 80% seen once. Source: CD4+ or CD8+ T cells sorted from blood, taken in a trial of the OX40 agonist ivuxolimab. All receptors derive from an adult with an advanced solid tumor such as melanoma, head and neck, liver or kidney cancer. The CDR3 runs from the conserved cysteine through the conserved F or W. A D gene is named only where the DNA matches it firmly. For some rows the clone size is stated as once, few or many, or as a class when expanded; others skip it.

V gene	J gene	clone size	D gene	CDR3 protein	CDR3 DNA
TRBV28	TRBJ1-5	NA	TRBD1	CASGVPGQSNQPQHF	TGTGCCAGCGGTGTACCGGGACAGTCAAATCAGCCCCAGCATTTT
TRBV5-5	TRBJ1-1	once	NA	CASSLPTGSTFF	TGTGCCAGCAGCTTGCCTACAGGGTCAACTTTCTTT
TRBV23-1	TRBJ2-2	NA	NA	CASSDPGLMNTGELFF	TGCGCCAGCAGCGATCCGGGACTGATGAACACCGGGGAGCTGTTTTTT
TRBV6-5	TRBJ2-3	once	NA	CASSLHPRRDTQYF	TGTGCCAGCAGCCTTCACCCGAGAAGGGATACGCAGTATTTT
TRBV6-6	TRBJ2-7	NA	TRBD2	CASSSTSGGSYEQYF	TGTGCCAGCAGTTCGACTAGCGGGGGGTCCTACGAGCAGTACTTC
TRBV5-1	TRBJ1-5	once	NA	CASSLGLGEGSGNNQPQHF	TGCGCCAGCAGCTTGGGGCTGGGGGAGGGAAGTGGGAACAATCAGCCCCAGCATTTT
TRBV30	TRBJ1-2	NA	NA	CAWSVSLKGYTF	TGTGCCTGGAGTGTATCCCTTAAGGGCTACACCTTC
TRBV6-5	TRBJ1-2	NA	NA	CASSYGGNYGYTF	TGTGCCAGCAGTTACGGGGGGAATTATGGCTACACCTTC
TRBV6-6	TRBJ1-5	few	NA	CASSPLKGVSNQPQHF	TGTGCCAGCAGTCCATTGAAGGGAGTAAGCAATCAGCCCCAGCATTTT
TRBV5-1	TRBJ2-2	NA	NA	CASSLTRTDNTGELFF	TGCGCCAGCAGCTTGACCCGGACAGATAACACCGGGGAGCTGTTTTTT
TRBV2	TRBJ1-2	NA	NA	CASSELRGSNYGYTF	TGTGCCAGCAGTGAATTAAGGGGGTCAAACTATGGCTACACCTTC
TRBV9	TRBJ2-2	NA	NA	CASSGGQYTGELFF	TGTGCCAGCAGCGGTGGACAGTACACCGGGGAGCTGTTTTTT
TRBV6-1	TRBJ1-5	few	TRBD1	CASSRTGRDNQPQHF	TGTGCCAGCAGCCGGACAGGGAGGGACAATCAGCCCCAGCATTTT
TRBV6-6	TRBJ2-7	NA	NA	CASSEVNYEQYF	TGTGCCAGCAGTGAGGTAAACTACGAGCAGTACTTC
TRBV21-1	TRBJ2-3	once	NA	CASSKGDRYTDTQYF	TGTGCCAGCAGCAAAGGGGACAGATACACAGATACGCAGTATTTT
TRBV11-3	TRBJ2-2	NA	TRBD2	CASSERTSGRTGELFF	TGTGCCAGCAGCGAAAGGACTAGCGGGCGCACCGGGGAGCTGTTTTTT
TRBV28	TRBJ1-1	NA	TRBD1	CASKLQGSWTEAFF	TGTGCCAGCAAGTTACAGGGGTCGTGGACTGAAGCTTTCTTT
TRBV5-1	TRBJ1-2	few	NA	CASSLGSYGYTF	TGCGCCAGCAGCTTGGGGAGTTATGGCTACACCTTC
TRBV6-5	TRBJ2-2	NA	NA	CASTLDSPGELFF	TGTGCCAGCACTTTGGACAGCCCCGGGGAGCTGTTTTTT
TRBV27	TRBJ1-5	NA	TRBD1	CASRGTGTGPQHF	TGTGCCAGCAGGGGGACAGGGACTGGGCCCCAGCATTTT
TRBV2	TRBJ2-3	NA	NA	CASKRPSTDTQYF	TGTGCCAGCAAACGGCCTAGCACAGATACGCAGTATTTT
TRBV2	TRBJ1-4	once	NA	CASGRGRSNEKLFF	TGTGCCAGTGGGCGGGGGCGGAGTAATGAAAAACTGTTTTTT
TRBV18	TRBJ2-2	NA	NA	CASSPMEHTGELFF	TGTGCCAGCTCACCGATGGAACACACCGGGGAGCTGTTTTTT
TRBV18	TRBJ2-2	few	TRBD1	CASSTGSGTGYTGELFF	TGTGCCAGCTCGACCGGGTCCGGGACAGGGTACACCGGGGAGCTGTTTTTT
TRBV7-2	TRBJ2-5	few	NA	CASSLASPRGGETQYF	TGTGCCAGCAGCTTAGCGAGCCCCAGGGGAGGGGAGACCCAGTACTTC
TRBV19	TRBJ1-1	NA	NA	CASKTQGRANTEAFF	TGTGCCAGTAAAACCCAGGGTAGGGCGAACACTGAAGCTTTCTTT
TRBV6-1	TRBJ1-1	NA	NA	CASSETADVGSKAFF	TGTGCCAGCAGTGAGACCGCGGACGTAGGATCAAAAGCTTTCTTT
TRBV4-2	TRBJ2-2	NA	NA	CASSQGLRTLNTGELFF	TGTGCCAGCAGCCAGGGCCTGAGGACATTGAACACCGGGGAGCTGTTTTTT
TRBV19	TRBJ1-1	NA	NA	CASSIFRGQSLRTEAFF	TGTGCCAGTAGTATCTTTCGTGGACAGTCGCTCCGTACTGAAGCTTTCTTT
TRBV18	TRBJ2-3	NA	TRBD2	CASSLYPTSGGPYTDTQYF	TGTGCCAGCTCACTCTACCCGACTAGCGGGGGGCCTTACACAGATACGCAGTATTTT
TRBV5-8	TRBJ2-1	NA	NA	CASSLGGLYNEQFF	TGTGCCAGCAGCTTGGGAGGGCTCTACAATGAGCAGTTCTTC
TRBV5-1	TRBJ2-1	NA	NA	CASSSARGSYNEQFF	TGCGCCAGCAGCTCTGCTAGGGGCTCCTACAATGAGCAGTTCTTC
TRBV29-1	TRBJ1-1	few	NA	CSVEDTPLSSEAFF	TGCAGCGTTGAAGATACCCCTCTCTCTTCTGAAGCTTTCTTT
TRBV5-8	TRBJ1-5	few	TRBD1	CASSSGQGGNQPQHF	TGTGCCAGCAGCTCCGGACAGGGCGGCAATCAGCCCCAGCATTTT
TRBV5-1	TRBJ2-7	few	NA	CASTGQGESYEQYF	TGCGCCAGCACTGGGCAGGGAGAATCCTACGAGCAGTACTTC
TRBV5-1	TRBJ1-1	NA	TRBD1	CASSPGQGNTEAFF	TGCGCCAGCAGCCCTGGACAGGGGAACACTGAAGCTTTCTTT
TRBV4-1	TRBJ2-1	NA	TRBD2	CASSQDSGLRAYNEQFF	TGCGCCAGCAGCCAAGATTCGGGACTAAGGGCCTACAATGAGCAGTTCTTC
TRBV25-1	TRBJ1-1	few	NA	CASSEGTVGTEAFF	TGTGCCAGCAGTGAAGGAACCGTAGGGACTGAAGCTTTCTTT
TRBV28	TRBJ2-1	NA	TRBD2	CASPPASGGGEQFF	TGTGCCAGCCCGCCCGCTAGCGGAGGCGGTGAGCAGTTCTTC
TRBV15	TRBJ2-3	NA	NA	CATSRDRAGTQYF	TGTGCCACCAGCAGAGATCGTGCAGGTACGCAGTATTTT
TRBV18	TRBJ1-5	NA	NA	CASSQGQNNQPQHF	TGTGCCAGCTCACAAGGACAGAACAATCAGCCCCAGCATTTT
TRBV7-6	TRBJ2-5	NA	NA	CASSFHETQYF	TGTGCCAGCAGCTTTCATGAGACCCAGTACTTC
TRBV10-2	TRBJ2-1	NA	TRBD2	CAGRPLAGDNEQFF	TGCGCCGGCAGGCCCTTAGCGGGAGACAATGAGCAGTTCTTC
TRBV11-2	TRBJ2-4	NA	TRBD1	CASRPNTGTGNIQYF	TGTGCCAGCAGACCCAACACCGGGACAGGGAACATTCAGTACTTC
TRBV18	TRBJ2-1	NA	TRBD2	CASSHGTSGVDNEQFF	TGTGCCAGCTCACATGGGACTAGCGGGGTCGACAATGAGCAGTTCTTC
TRBV18	TRBJ1-1	NA	TRBD1	CASSPGQTNTEAFF	TGTGCCAGCTCCCCGGGACAGACGAACACTGAAGCTTTCTTT
TRBV10-3	TRBJ2-5	NA	NA	CAIRGEETQYF	TGTGCCATCAGAGGGGAAGAGACCCAGTACTTC
TRBV5-1	TRBJ2-7	NA	NA	CASSLTGVQSEQYF	TGCGCCAGCAGCTTGACGGGGGTGCAGTCCGAGCAGTACTTC
TRBV7-2	TRBJ1-1	many	NA	CASSFLFGAFF	TGTGCCAGCAGCTTTCTGTTCGGGGCTTTCTTT
TRBV30	TRBJ1-3	once	TRBD1	CAWSAPPPTRTGPSGNTIYF	TGTGCCTGGAGTGCCCCTCCCCCCACCAGGACAGGACCCTCTGGAAACACCATATATTTT
TRBV19	TRBJ1-1	NA	NA	CASSMLPGENTEAFF	TGTGCCAGTAGTATGTTGCCCGGAGAGAACACTGAAGCTTTCTTT
TRBV2	TRBJ1-2	few	NA	CASRATQGIGGYTF	TGTGCCAGCAGAGCAACTCAGGGGATCGGTGGCTACACCTTC
TRBV5-8	TRBJ2-7	NA	TRBD1	CASSLDGTGNPYEQYF	TGTGCCAGCAGCTTGGATGGGACAGGGAACCCCTACGAGCAGTACTTC